This T cell receptor beta chain was retrieved from a study of cytomegalovirus exposure and HLA in healthy donors. The PCR made use of 60 Vbeta and 13 Jbeta primers. Using immunoSEQ multiplex PCR, the repertoire was profiled, and TCRdb retains in-frame clones only, with some absent. Seen here are approximately 170,000 clones, 77% observed once, and the top ten hold 2% to 3%. A word on this clone: Its antigen is not identified.

Findings of the study overall: Later analysis indicated greater clonal expansion among HLA-associated TCR beta chains than among equally common other chains. In a later analysis, DRB1 alleles had the most associated TCRs; HLA-C alleles the fewest. Among the sequence variants, a highly shared cluster was likely an artifact of sequencing. Near-uniform donor sequencing depth was presumed by presence/absence analyses.

The CDR3 loop spans 17 amino acids. Germline values: CDR1 SNHLY, CDR2 FYNNEI. The J segment lost 3 bases and the V segment lost 2 bases, leaving 10 bases of the junction unmatched. The material sequenced was PBMCs. This chain connects TRBV2 to TRBJ1-5; 7 bases are shared with TRBD1. This sequence originates from a woman aged 40 to 49 in good health and CMV-seropositive. The CDR3 coding sequence is TGTGCCAGCAGTGAAAGAGTATTTACAGGGGCCAATCAGCCCCAGCATTTT. Translation: CASSERVFTGANQPQHF.